The 17 T cell receptor beta chains below come from one sample, sequenced in a study of blood T cells in healthy people across ages. Next came a second PCR, run for about 7 to 12 cycles, which used a sample-barcoded 5' primer along with a J-beta primer mix. One entry per CDR3 protein results from TCRdb running MiXCR on the 5' RACE reads. The sample holds approximately 800,000 distinct CDR3 sequences; roughly 25% are singletons and the top ten take 3.7%. This sample also belongs to another study, concerning T cells of mothers and their children.

The sequencing input was blood. These receptors originate from a boy between 10 and 17 years old in good health.

The chain carries TRBV29-1 and TRBJ1-4; D is perhaps TRBD1 (5 bases). This CDR3 spans 13 amino acids. The germline CDR1 and CDR2 sequences are SQVTM and ANQGSEA. V lost 4 bases, J lost 13 bases, and 19 bases lay in between. The CDR3 loop is CSVARQSGGGLFF. CDR3 DNA sequence: TGCAGCGTTGCCCGACAGTCGGGTGGGGGACTGTTTTTT.

This sequence joins TRBV7-6 and TRBJ2-3, with a weak D call TRBD2 (7 bases). Per germline, CDR1 SGHVS and CDR2 FNYEAQ. The CDR3 is 18 residues long. Trimming took 4 bases from V and 3 from J, leaving 23 bases between them. The CDR3 nucleotides are TGTGCCAGCAGCTCCCCGAGGGGGGGGGCTGTTCAAACAGATACGCAGTATTTT. This codes for CASSSPRGGAVQTDTQYF.

The rearrangement uses TRBV7-2 and TRBJ2-5; 8 nucleotides line up with TRBD2. The DNA matches TRBJ2-7 better at its end, which makes the J call doubtful. CDR1 is SGHTA and CDR2 is FQGNSA in the germline V gene. The CDR3 is made up of 17 amino acids. In DNA, the CDR3 is TGTGCCAGCAGCTTAGCGCCGATAGCGGGGAGAAACTACGAGCAGTACTTC. The encoded protein is CASSLAPIAGRNYEQYF.

This chain links TRBV20-1 with TRBJ2-5, with 11 bases fitting TRBD2. The DNA end is more similar to TRBJ2-1, so the J call may be wrong. This CDR3 has 16 amino acids. Per germline, CDR1 DFQATT and CDR2 SNEGSKA (reference sequence). The DNA for the CDR3 is TGCAGTGCCCTCCATAGCGGGAGGGCCTGGTTGGATGAGCAGTTCTTC. Its protein is CSALHSGRAWLDEQFF.

This clonotype occurred once. The rearrangement joins TRBV29-1 to TRBJ2-2; maybe TRBD2 (5 bases). The germline V and J ends were trimmed by 6 bases and 7 bases, with 12 bases remaining between them. The germline V gene encodes CDR1 SQVTM and CDR2 ANQGSEA. The CDR3 is 12 amino acids. As DNA, the CDR3 is TGCAGCGTAAAGACGGGGAACGGGGAGCTGTTTTTT. This translates into CSVKTGNGELFF.

This chain uses TRBV20-1 with TRBJ2-1, with 11 bases fitting TRBD2. The germline V gene encodes CDR1 DFQATT and CDR2 SNEGSKA (reference sequence). CDR3 size: 14 residues. The CDR3 nucleotides read TGCAGCTCCGGGACTAGCGGAGACTACAATGAGCAGTTCTTC. This translates into CSSGTSGDYNEQFF.

This chain links TRBV12-3 or TRBV12-4 with TRBJ2-7, with D possibly matching TRBD1 (6 bases). V was shortened by 6 bases and J by 4 bases, with 16 bases between the two germline ends. CDR3 length: 14 residues. Here the CDR3 DNA reads TGTGCCAGCAGCCAAGAATACACAGGGTACGAGCAGTACTTC. Translation gives CASSQEYTGYEQYF.

This clonotype occurred many times. The V gene is TRBV20-1, the J gene TRBJ2-7, with TRBD2 matching 7 bases. Germline CDR1 is DFQATT and CDR2 is SNEGSKA (reference sequence). The CDR3 contains 13 residues. V gave up 8 bases and J gave up 4 bases; unmatched junction bases: 11. CDR3 nucleotides: TGCAGTCTCTCTAGGGACTACAGATACGAGCAGTACTTC. This translates into CSLSRDYRYEQYF.

In this sample, this clonotype turned up a few times. The chain uses TRBV9 and TRBJ2-5; maybe TRBD2 (5 bases). V lost 0 bases, J lost 1 base, and 10 bases lay in between. CDR1 SGDLS and CDR2 YYNGEE come from the germline V gene. This CDR3 region has 15 residues. Here the CDR3 reads CASSVGGAFQETQYF. The CDR3 DNA follows: TGTGCCAGCAGCGTAGGGGGAGCGTTCCAAGAGACCCAGTACTTC.

This chain links TRBV5-1 with TRBJ2-7; 8 bases fit TRBD2. In germline, CDR1 is SGHRS, CDR2 YFSETQ. V lost 4 bases and J lost 3; bases outside the gene matches: 6. This CDR3 is 14 amino acids long. CDR3 bases: TGCGCCAGCAGCCTGGGACTAGGAGGCTACGAGCAGTACTTC. Its protein product is CASSLGLGGYEQYF. The full variable domain, rest sourced from reference TRBV5-1 and TRBJ2-7, is KAGVTQTPRYLIKTRGQQVTLSCSPISGHRSVSWYQQTPGQGLQFLFEYFSETQRNKGNFPGRFSGRQFSNSRSEMNVSTLELGDSALYLCASSLGLGGYEQYFGPGTRLTVT.

The V and J genes are TRBV12-3 or TRBV12-4 and TRBJ1-1; D not resolved. V gave up 7 bases and J gave up 4 bases, with 13 bases separating them. The CDR3 extends over 13 amino acids. The CDR3 is CASTVGEGTEAFF. For the CDR3, the DNA is TGTGCCAGCACCGTTGGGGAGGGCACTGAAGCTTTCTTT.

This clonotype came up once. The rearrangement uses TRBV27 and TRBJ2-1; 9 bases map to TRBD2. The CDR3 is made up of 16 amino acids. Germline values: CDR1 MNHEY, CDR2 SMNVEV (reference sequence). J was trimmed by 3 bases and V by 6 bases; bases with no gene match: 9. CDR3: CASRKSSGEIYNEQFF. The CDR3 bases are TGTGCCAGCAGAAAATCTAGCGGGGAGATCTACAATGAGCAGTTCTTC.

The V call is TRBV13, the J call TRBJ1-2; D is undetermined. Trimming pared 0 bases from V and 4 bases from J, leaving 9 bases between. CDR1 PRHDT and CDR2 FYEKMQ come from the germline V gene (reference sequence). CDR3 length equals 14 residues. The CDR3 nucleotides read TGTGCCAGCAGCTTAGGAGCAGGCCCCTATGGCTACACCTTC. As protein: CASSLGAGPYGYTF.

This clonotype was seen a few times. The V call is TRBV27, the J call TRBJ2-7, with 12 bases identical to TRBD1. Germline loops: CDR1 MNHEY, CDR2 SMNVEV (reference sequence). The CDR3 loop spans 14 amino acids. Trimming cost V 9 bases and J 5 bases; bases outside gene matches: 8. The CDR3 here is CASHTGTGGNEQYF. Here the CDR3 DNA reads TGTGCCAGTCACACCGGGACAGGGGGCAACGAGCAGTACTTC.

The chain carries TRBV15 and TRBJ2-1; 13 bases are a match to TRBD2. V shed 8 bases and J 8 bases; nucleotides not matched to a gene: 15. This CDR3 has 17 amino acids. Germline loops: CDR1 LNHNV, CDR2 YYDKDF (reference sequence). This CDR3 reads CATGPTSGRAGYDEQFF. In nucleotides, the CDR3 is TGTGCCACCGGCCCTACTAGCGGGAGGGCCGGTTACGATGAGCAGTTCTTC.

The chain has TRBV13 and TRBJ2-5; TRBD2 matches at 7 bases. The J call may not be correct, given that the DNA end is closer to TRBJ2-1. CDR1 is PRHDT, CDR2 FYEKMQ, per germline (reference sequence). The CDR3 has 16 residues. In DNA form, the CDR3 reads TGTGCCAGCAGCGCTCCTGGGGCGGGAGAGTACAATGAGCAGTTCTTC. This translates into CASSAPGAGEYNEQFF.

The chain joins TRBV20-1 to TRBJ2-6, with D perhaps TRBD1 (6 bases). This CDR3 region has 16 residues. V was trimmed by 6 bases and J by 0 bases, leaving 15 bases between them. CDR1 and CDR2 from the germline V gene are DFQATT and SNEGSKA (reference sequence). The CDR3 spells CSAFQGSGSGANVLTF. Written as DNA, the CDR3 is TGCAGTGCCTTTCAGGGGTCCGGCTCTGGGGCCAACGTCCTGACTTTC.